This T cell receptor beta chain was identified in a study of siplizumab effects on memory and regulatory T cells. Broader study findings: Naive T cells were seen as more diverse than memory cells and as major alloresponse contributors.

Assay used: immunoSEQ multiplex PCR; TCRdb lists only in-frame clones, some missing. The sample lists fewer than 20,000 clones, around half seen once, with nearly 5% in the top ten. This clone was detected only a few times. What it recognizes is unknown. The authors kept the mixed lymphocyte reaction cells in coculture at 37°C for about 6 days. The TCR comes from a human donor in good health; the cells came from an allogeneic mixed lymphocyte reaction. Input material: CFSE-low (dividing) CD4+ T cells sorted from an allogeneic mixed lymphocyte reaction.

This chain's CDR3 is CASGGAAGYTF. The CDR3 nucleotides are TGTGCCAGTGGGGGGGCCGCTGGCTACACCTTC. This chain links TRBV19 with TRBJ1-2; D might be TRBD1 (6 bases). Germline-derived CDR1 and CDR2 are LNHDA and SQIVND (reference sequence). This CDR3 contains 11 residues. V dropped 8 bases and J dropped 7 bases, with 11 bases sitting between them.